These T cell receptor beta chains were read from a single sample in a study of blood T cell repertoires in COVID-19. The repertoire was sequenced with immunoSEQ multiplex PCR; TCRdb's copy has only in-frame clones and lacks some. The table includes a few hundred thousand clones, roughly 90% detected once. The specimen was PBMCs or T cells enriched from blood (not recorded which). The receptors derive from a woman aged 40-49 years who had recovered from COVID-19. Both conserved end residues are part of each CDR3. Fields, in order: D gene, clone size, J gene, V gene, CDR3 DNA, CDR3 protein. D genes are given only for firm matches. The size of a clone is reported for some rows only, either as once, few or many, or as a class for expanded clones.

D: NA; size: NA; J: TRBJ2-2; V: TRBV5-5; DNA: TGTGCCAGCAGCTTGAGTGGCACCTACACCGGGGAGCTGTTTTTT; CDR3: CASSLSGTYTGELFF
D: TRBD2; size: NA; J: TRBJ2-3; V: TRBV5-4; DNA: TGTGCCAGCGGACTAGCGGGATCAGATACGCAGTATTTT; CDR3: CASGLAGSDTQYF
D: NA; size: once; J: TRBJ2-3; V: TRBV7-9; DNA: TGTGCCAGCAGCTTGGAGAGGAGAGATACGCAGTATTTT; CDR3: CASSLERRDTQYF
D: TRBD2; size: NA; J: TRBJ2-1; V: TRBV18; DNA: TGTGCCAGCTCGCGCAATAGCGGGAGCCCCTACAATGAGCAGTTCTTC; CDR3: CASSRNSGSPYNEQFF
D: NA; size: few; J: TRBJ1-2; V: TRBV15; DNA: TGTGCCACCAGCAGAGATCCAGGTGGATTTGGCTACACCTTC; CDR3: CATSRDPGGFGYTF
D: NA; size: NA; J: TRBJ2-7; V: TRBV24-1; DNA: TGTGCCACCAGTGATTCCCGTTCTTCCGGGGCCTACGAGCAGTACTTC; CDR3: CATSDSRSSGAYEQYF
D: NA; size: NA; J: TRBJ1-2; V: TRBV5-5; DNA: TGTGCCAGCAGCTTGACACCCACCCACTATGGCTACACCTTC; CDR3: CASSLTPTHYGYTF
D: NA; size: NA; J: TRBJ1-6; V: TRBV27; DNA: TGTGCCAGCAGTTTATTCGTCGGGGGTAGGGATAATTCACCCCTCCACTTT; CDR3: CASSLFVGGRDNSPLHF
D: NA; size: once; J: TRBJ2-2; V: TRBV24-1; DNA: TGTGCCGTCTCTAAGCTCTCTACCGGGGAGCTGTTTTTT; CDR3: CAVSKLSTGELFF
D: TRBD2; size: NA; J: TRBJ2-3; V: TRBV20-1; DNA: TGCAGTGCTAGTCTAGCGGTAGGGACAGATACGCAGTATTTT; CDR3: CSASLAVGTDTQYF
D: NA; size: NA; J: TRBJ2-1; V: TRBV10-2; DNA: TGCGCCAGCAGTGTTAGAGCGGGTTCCTACAATGAGCAGTTCTTC; CDR3: CASSVRAGSYNEQFF
D: TRBD1; size: NA; J: TRBJ1-5; V: TRBV19; DNA: TGTGCCAGTAGCCTCGACAGGGTGGGCCAGCCCCAGCATTTT; CDR3: CASSLDRVGQPQHF
D: TRBD1; size: NA; J: TRBJ1-2; V: TRBV4-3; DNA: TGCGCCAGCAGCCAAGTACCCGCCGGGACAGCTAACTATGGCTACACCTTC; CDR3: CASSQVPAGTANYGYTF
D: TRBD1; size: NA; J: TRBJ1-6; V: TRBV11-3; DNA: TGTGCCAGCAGCCTCGGACAGGGAAATTCACCCCTCCACTTT; CDR3: CASSLGQGNSPLHF
D: NA; size: NA; J: TRBJ2-3; V: TRBV12-3/TRBV12-4; DNA: TGTGCCAGCACCGTGGCGGGCACAGATACGCAGTATTTT; CDR3: CASTVAGTDTQYF
D: NA; size: NA; J: TRBJ2-1; V: TRBV27; DNA: TGTGCCAGCAGTCTAAAGGCGGGACTGTACAATGAGCAGTTCTTC; CDR3: CASSLKAGLYNEQFF
D: TRBD1; size: NA; J: TRBJ1-5; V: TRBV3-1/TRBV3-2; DNA: TGTGCCAGCAGCCGGGGACAGAATCAGCCCCAGCATTTT; CDR3: CASSRGQNQPQHF
D: NA; size: once; J: TRBJ2-6; V: TRBV6-5; DNA: TGTGCCAGCACATACATCTCTGGGGCCAACGTCCTGACTTTC; CDR3: CASTYISGANVLTF
D: NA; size: NA; J: TRBJ2-1; V: TRBV3-1/TRBV3-2; DNA: TGTGCCAGCAGCCAAGCCGTCTTAGACAATGAGCAGTTCTTC; CDR3: CASSQAVLDNEQFF
D: TRBD1; size: once; J: TRBJ1-2; V: TRBV20-1; DNA: TGCAGTGCTAGTCTCCCGGGACAGGGAATGTATGGCTACACCTTC; CDR3: CSASLPGQGMYGYTF
D: TRBD1; size: NA; J: TRBJ1-1; V: TRBV19; DNA: TGTGCCAGTAGTTCCTGGGACAGGCTGAACACTGAAGCTTTCTTT; CDR3: CASSSWDRLNTEAFF
D: TRBD1; size: NA; J: TRBJ2-2; V: TRBV29-1; DNA: TGCAGCGTGGACAGGGAGAACACCGGGGAGCTGTTTTTT; CDR3: CSVDRENTGELFF
D: TRBD2; size: NA; J: TRBJ2-2; V: TRBV19; DNA: TGTGCCAGTAGGTTCGGGACTAGTGGGTACGGGGAGCTGTTTTTT; CDR3: CASRFGTSGYGELFF
D: NA; size: NA; J: TRBJ1-1; V: TRBV18; DNA: TGTGCCAGCTCACCTACGGACAGCCCCACTGAAGCTTTCTTT; CDR3: CASSPTDSPTEAFF